A selection of T cell receptor beta chains follows, all from one sample in a study of blood T cells in healthy people across ages. TCRdb re-analysed the 5' RACE reads in MiXCR, keeping a single row per CDR3 protein. The sample includes around 1.5 million distinct CDR3 sequences, around 42% of them seen just once. The sequenced material came from blood. The source is a woman younger than 30 in good health. Each CDR3 is given with its conserved first and last residue. Fields, in order: V gene, D gene, J gene, clone size, CDR3 DNA, CDR3 protein. D genes are given only for firm matches. For some rows the clone size is stated as once, few or many, or as a class when expanded; others skip it.

TRBV5-6	-	TRBJ1-2	few	TGTGCCAGCAGCTTGAACATCTATGGCTACACCTTC	CASSLNIYGYTF
TRBV15	-	TRBJ2-5	few	TGTGCCACCAGCAGTCCCCCAGAAGAGACCCAGTACTTC	CATSSPPEETQYF
TRBV2	-	TRBJ2-7	once	TGTGCCGGACACAGGCTAACCTACGAGCAGTACTTC	CAGHRLTYEQYF
TRBV2	TRBD1	TRBJ2-1	-	TGTGCCAGCAGGTGGCCGCCGGGACAGGGATACAATGAGCAGTTCTTC	CASRWPPGQGYNEQFF
TRBV12-3/TRBV12-4	TRBD2	TRBJ2-2	-	TGTGCCAGCAGTCCCACTAGCGGGTACACCGGGGAGCTGTTTTTT	CASSPTSGYTGELFF
TRBV6-5	TRBD2	TRBJ2-1	-	TGTGCCAGCAGTTACGAAGCGGGAGCTTACAATGAGCAGTTCTTC	CASSYEAGAYNEQFF
TRBV4-1	TRBD2	TRBJ2-7	-	TGCGCCAGCAGCCTTTCTAGCTCATTGGGACTAAGCTACAATGAGCAGTACTTC	CASSLSSSLGLSYNEQYF
TRBV2	-	TRBJ1-1	few	TGTGCCAGCAGCTACGACTCGGGCACTGAAGCTTTCTTT	CASSYDSGTEAFF
TRBV29-1	-	TRBJ1-2	few	TGCAGCGTTTCCCCAGGGGATAACTATGGCTACACCTTC	CSVSPGDNYGYTF
TRBV7-9	-	TRBJ1-1	-	TGTGCCAGCAAGCCCAACACTGAAGCTTTCTTT	CASKPNTEAFF
TRBV7-2	-	TRBJ2-1	-	TGTGCCAGCAGCCTTGGAGGGACCCAGTTCTTC	CASSLGGTQFF
TRBV4-1	-	TRBJ2-4	few	TGCGCCAGCAGCCAAAGAGGTGCAGGGGAGGGCAAAAACATTCAGTACTTC	CASSQRGAGEGKNIQYF
TRBV29-1	TRBD1	TRBJ2-5	few	TGCAGCGTAGCTGACAGGGGACGAGAGACCCAGTACTTC	CSVADRGRETQYF
TRBV10-3	-	TRBJ2-7	-	TGTGCCATCAGTGAGGGCACCCAAGGCTCCTACGAGCAGTACTTC	CAISEGTQGSYEQYF
TRBV18	-	TRBJ2-1	-	TGTGCCAGCTCACCAGCCTGGGGCTCCTACAATGAGCAGTTCTTC	CASSPAWGSYNEQFF
TRBV12-3/TRBV12-4	-	TRBJ1-5	-	TGTGCCAGCAGAAGGGACGGATCTAGCAATCAGCCCCAGCATTTT	CASRRDGSSNQPQHF
TRBV27	-	TRBJ2-7	-	TGTGCCAGCAGTTTCGGCCCGGTGAGCGAGCAGTACTTC	CASSFGPVSEQYF
TRBV20-1	-	TRBJ2-2	-	TGCAGTGCTAGAGATCAGCCAGCCGAGGAGCTGTTTTTT	CSARDQPAEELFF
TRBV20-1	-	TRBJ2-3	-	TGCAGAGGACAGAGCACAGATACGCAGTATTTT	CRGQSTDTQYF
TRBV6-5	-	TRBJ1-5	-	TGTGCCAGCAGTTATAAGGCACTGGGCAATCAGCCCCAGCATTTT	CASSYKALGNQPQHF
TRBV10-3	-	TRBJ2-7	once	TGTGCCATCACTAACCCCGAGACCTACGAGCAGTACTTC	CAITNPETYEQYF
TRBV21-1	-	TRBJ2-4	few	TGTGCCAGCAGCAAAGCGCCGAGACTAGCGGTAGCCAAAAACATTCAGTACTTC	CASSKAPRLAVAKNIQYF
TRBV6-1	-	TRBJ2-4	-	TGTGCCAGCGTGGAGACTTGGGACATTCAGTACTTC	CASVETWDIQYF
TRBV28	-	TRBJ2-5	-	TGTGCCAGCAGTTTACAATACTCCAAAGAGACCCAGTACTTC	CASSLQYSKETQYF
TRBV9	-	TRBJ2-7	few	TGTGCCAGCAGCCCATCTGGGACCCCCCACGGGCAGTACTTC	CASSPSGTPHGQYF
TRBV2	TRBD2	TRBJ2-7	-	TGTGCCAGCGGGCTAGCGGGGGCCACTTACAAGCAGTACTTC	CASGLAGATYKQYF
TRBV20-1	-	TRBJ2-1	-	TGCAGTGCTTTATCCCCCGGGGCCCCCGGGCACTACAATGAGCAGTTCTTC	CSALSPGAPGHYNEQFF
TRBV12-3/TRBV12-4	TRBD1	TRBJ1-1	-	TGTGCCAGCAGTGGCAGGGGGCATTCTGAAGCTTTCTTT	CASSGRGHSEAFF
TRBV4-1	-	TRBJ1-1	few	TGCGCCAGCAGCAAAGTCGGGCACACTGAAGCTTTCTTT	CASSKVGHTEAFF
TRBV15	-	TRBJ1-5	few	TGTGCCACCAGCAGTGACGGGACAAAGGGGACCTTGGTTCAGCCCCAGCATTTT	CATSSDGTKGTLVQPQHF
TRBV27	TRBD1	TRBJ2-1	-	TGTGCCAGCAAGATGGACAGGGTCAATGAGCAGTTCTTC	CASKMDRVNEQFF
TRBV6-1	-	TRBJ2-5	-	TGTGCCAGCAGTCTGGGAGATGTCGAGACCCAGTACTTC	CASSLGDVETQYF
TRBV20-1	-	TRBJ2-3	-	TGCAGTGCTGGGCCCGGGGGCCTCGATACGCAGTATTTT	CSAGPGGLDTQYF
TRBV7-6	-	TRBJ2-7	many	TGTGCCAGCACTTCTGGCGGGGGCACCTACGAGCAGTACTTC	CASTSGGGTYEQYF
TRBV12-3/TRBV12-4	-	TRBJ2-1	-	TGTGCCAGCAGGCTAGCGGGACAGGGGAGAGAGCAGTTCTTC	CASRLAGQGREQFF
TRBV20-1	TRBD1	TRBJ1-4	-	TGCAGTGCTAGAGATCAAAGGGGGCCAACTAATGAAAAAATGTTTTTT	CSARDQRGPTNEKMFF
TRBV6-5	TRBD2	TRBJ2-1	-	TGTGCCAGCAGTTATTCAAGCGGGGGGGGCTACAATGAGCAGTTCTTT	CASSYSSGGGYNEQFF
TRBV7-9	TRBD1	TRBJ2-2	-	TGTGCCAGCAGCTCCCGACAGGGGGCTTGGACCGGGGAGCTGTTTTTT	CASSSRQGAWTGELFF
TRBV15	TRBD1	TRBJ2-2	-	TGTGCCACCAGCAGCACAGGGGCCACCGGGGAGCTGTTTTTT	CATSSTGATGELFF
TRBV10-2	TRBD2	TRBJ2-7	few	TGCGCCAGCAGTGAAAGGGCTAGCGGCACCTACGAGCAGTACTTC	CASSERASGTYEQYF
TRBV4-2	-	TRBJ1-5	-	TGTGCCAGCAGCCACACCCGGGAGGGGAATCAGCCCCAGCAGTTT	CASSHTREGNQPQQF
TRBV9	TRBD1	TRBJ1-2	-	TGTGCCAGCAGCGTAGATGTAACAGGGGGGAGCTATGGCTACACCTTC	CASSVDVTGGSYGYTF
TRBV20-1	TRBD2	TRBJ2-3	-	TGCAGTGCTCCTACCCTTACTAGCGGGAGTTCAGATACGCAGTATTTT	CSAPTLTSGSSDTQYF
TRBV10-3	-	TRBJ1-1	once	TGTGCCATCAGTGAGTCGCTATCCATGCAAGCGACCGAGGCTATCGAAGCTTTCTTT	CAISESLSMQATEAIEAFF
TRBV20-1	TRBD2	TRBJ2-1	few	TGCAGTGCCTACCCGGGACTAGCGGGAGGAAACCACAATGAGCAGTTCTTC	CSAYPGLAGGNHNEQFF
TRBV7-8	-	TRBJ2-5	-	TGTGCCAGCAGCTTAGCGCAATACAGCCAAGAGACCCAGTACTTC	CASSLAQYSQETQYF
TRBV20-1	-	TRBJ2-4	few	TGCAGTGCTAGATTAGGAGAGCCCAAAAACATTCAGTACTTC	CSARLGEPKNIQYF
TRBV27	TRBD1	TRBJ2-3	few	TGTGCCAGCAGTCCCCGGACAGGGGACACAGATACGCAGTATTTT	CASSPRTGDTDTQYF
TRBV7-9	-	TRBJ1-5	few	TGTGCCAGCAGCTTAGGGGGGACGGAGGATCAGCCCCAGCATTTT	CASSLGGTEDQPQHF
TRBV2	TRBD2	TRBJ2-5	-	TGTGCCAGCAGTGAAGGCGGGAGGGCCGTTGAGACCCAGTACTTC	CASSEGGRAVETQYF
TRBV6-5	-	TRBJ2-1	few	TGTGCCAGCAGTTACTCTAGGCGGGCGATATACAATGAGCAGTTCTTC	CASSYSRRAIYNEQFF
TRBV6-5	TRBD2	TRBJ2-7	-	TGTGCCAGCAGTGTGACTAGCGGGGACCTGGAGCAGTACTTC	CASSVTSGDLEQYF
TRBV4-2	TRBD1	TRBJ1-4	few	TGTGCCAGCAGCCCACCGACAGGGGAGGAAAAACTGTTTTTT	CASSPPTGEEKLFF
TRBV6-2/TRBV6-3	-	TRBJ2-7	few	TGTGCCAGCAGGCGCCAAGCTTCCTCCTACGAGCAGTACTTC	CASRRQASSYEQYF
TRBV5-6	-	TRBJ2-7	-	TGTGCCAGCAGCTTGGACAAGGGAAGGGTTGGGTCCTACGAGCAGTACTTC	CASSLDKGRVGSYEQYF
TRBV9	TRBD1	TRBJ1-1	-	TGTGCCAGCAGCCCGGAGGGACAGAGTTTCGTCGCTTTCTTT	CASSPEGQSFVAFF
TRBV6-1	TRBD1	TRBJ2-3	few	TGTGCCAGCAGTCCCGGGACAGGGTTTCCAGATACGCAGTATTTT	CASSPGTGFPDTQYF